These 9 T cell receptor beta chains came from one sample sequenced in a study of cytomegalovirus exposure and HLA in healthy donors. The PCR had 60 Vbeta and 13 Jbeta primers. Profiling relied on immunoSEQ multiplex PCR, and the TCRdb table lists in-frame clones only, not all of them. This sample has about 200,000 clones, with around four fifths found just once. The material sequenced was PBMCs. Every receptor here comes from a man aged 50-60 years in good health and CMV-seronegative.

CDR3 residues: CASSVSRTQETQYF. CDR3 DNA: TGTGCCAGCAGTGTGAGCAGGACACAAGAGACCCAGTACTTC. The chain combines TRBV2 with TRBJ2-5; tentative D call: TRBD1 (5 bases). V was clipped by 4 bases and J by 2 bases, with 11 bases between them. Germline lookup yields CDR1 SNHLY and CDR2 FYNNEI. The length of the CDR3 is 14 residues. Combining the CDR3 with reference TRBV2 and TRBJ2-5 gives the whole variable domain EPEVTQTPSHQVTQMGQEVILRCVPISNHLYFYWYRQILGQKVEFLVSFYNNEISEKSEIFDDQFSVERPDGSNFTLKIRSTKLEDSAMYFCASSVSRTQETQYFGPGTRLLVL.

This clone was detected only once. This chain connects TRBV19 to TRBJ2-5, with D possibly TRBD2 on 5 matching bases. The V gene lost 1 base and the J gene lost 1 base, with 13 bases spanning the gap. Germline V gene sequence: CDR1 LNHDA, CDR2 SQIVND (reference sequence). The CDR3 runs 16 residues. The CDR3 region is CASSIGEGGTQETQYF. DNA of the CDR3: TGTGCCAGTAGTATAGGAGAGGGTGGAACCCAAGAGACCCAGTACTTC. The whole variable domain, remainder taken from reference TRBV19 and TRBJ2-5, is DGGITQSPKYLFRKEGQNVTLSCEQNLNHDAMYWYRQDPGQGLRLIYYSQIVNDFQKGDIAEGYSVSREKKESFPLTVTSAQKNPTAFYLCASSIGEGGTQETQYFGPGTRLLVL.

This clone was observed a handful of times. The V call is TRBV30, the J call TRBJ2-5, with a possible D match to TRBD2 (6 bases). Deletions cut 1 base from V and 5 bases from J, with 8 bases between. Per germline, CDR1 GTSNPN and CDR2 SVGIG (reference sequence). This CDR3 comprises 12 residues. The CDR3 here is CAWSAGGETQYF. As DNA, the CDR3 is TGTGCCTGGAGTGCTGGGGGGGAGACCCAGTACTTC.

This clone was observed a few times. The V gene is TRBV7-9, the J gene TRBJ1-5; 7 nucleotides align to TRBD1. From germline, CDR1 is SEHNR and CDR2 FQNEAQ (reference sequence). Unmatched junction bases numbered 6, after V lost 3 bases and J lost 4 bases. The CDR3 covers 15 residues. For the CDR3, the DNA is TGTGCCAGCAGCTTTGGTGGGACAGTGAATCAGCCCCAGCATTTT. As protein: CASSFGGTVNQPQHF.

The chain employs TRBV7-9 and TRBJ2-5; 7 nucleotides align to TRBD2. The CDR3 is 15 residues long. CDR1 and CDR2 (germline): SEHNR, FQNEAQ (reference sequence). After removal of 2 bases from V and 2 bases from J, the junction contained 5 bases not matched to a gene. The CDR3 sequence: CASSLLLAAQETQYF. The CDR3 DNA reads as TGTGCCAGCAGCTTATTGCTAGCGGCTCAAGAGACCCAGTACTTC.

This clone was seen a few times. The chain has TRBV4-1 and TRBJ1-2; possibly TRBD1 for D (5 bases). Germline-derived CDR1 and CDR2 are MGHRA and YSYEKL. V dropped 1 base and J dropped 0 bases, with 12 bases sitting between them. The CDR3 sequence is 16 residues long. CDR3 nucleotide sequence: TGCGCCAGCAGCCAAGCTGGGGGGATAACTAACTATGGCTACACCTTC. It yields the protein CASSQAGGITNYGYTF.

The CDR3 coding sequence is TGTGCCAGCACTCGGGACTTATTAAACACCGGGGAGCTGTTTTTT. Encoded protein: CASTRDLLNTGELFF. The chain has TRBV27 and TRBJ2-2, with D possibly TRBD2 on 6 matching bases. CDR3 length: 15 amino acids. Germline assignment: CDR1 MNHEY and CDR2 SMNVEV (reference sequence). The ends were cut back, 7 bases at V and 2 bases at J, with 14 bases in the middle.

The CDR3 spells CASSSTLGGLIYGYTF. CDR3 DNA sequence: TGCGCCAGCAGCTCCACCTTAGGGGGCCTTATCTATGGCTACACCTTC. The J gene is TRBJ1-2, the V gene TRBV5-1; 7 positions match TRBD1. Germline-derived CDR1 and CDR2 are SGHRS and YFSETQ. The J segment lost 4 bases and the V segment lost 3 bases, leaving 12 bases of the junction unmatched. This CDR3 spans 16 amino acids.

The chain is built from TRBV15 and TRBJ2-1; TRBD2 might be the D (7 bases). Trimming left V 1 base short and J 9 bases short, with 13 bases between. From germline, CDR1 is LNHNV and CDR2 YYDKDF (reference sequence). The CDR3 consists of 14 residues. The CDR3 DNA reads TGTGCCACCAGCAGAGTGGGGGGGCTGGGTGAGCAGTTCTTC. It codes for CATSRVGGLGEQFF.